These 24 T cell receptor beta chains were all obtained from the same sample, sequenced in a study of T cell clones after liver transplantation. Sequenced by immunoSEQ multiplex PCR; TCRdb stores in-frame clones only, minus some. Of around 51,000 clones in the sample, roughly nine tenths were seen once. The sample consisted of CD8+ T cells from blood, taken 12 months after liver transplant. These receptors were taken from a human patient who received a liver transplant. Some T cells may originate from the graft donor.

The rearrangement joins TRBV9 to TRBJ2-7; 7 bases align to TRBD1. Looked up from germline, CDR1 is SGDLS and CDR2 is YYNGEE. There are 14 residues in the CDR3. The J segment lost 3 bases and the V segment lost 4 bases, leaving 7 bases of the junction unmatched. The CDR3 DNA is TGTGCCAGCAGCACAGGGGTACCAAACTACGAGCAGTACTTC. Protein product: CASSTGVPNYEQYF.

The V and J genes are TRBV7-8 and TRBJ1-2; the D is unclear. Looked up from germline, CDR1 is SGHVS and CDR2 is FQNEAQ. This CDR3 region has 14 residues. V was clipped by 0 bases and J by 2 bases, with 7 bases between them. In nucleotides, the CDR3 is TGTGCCAGCAGCTTAGCGAACTTCAACTATGGCTACACCTTC. It is translated as CASSLANFNYGYTF.

The chain uses TRBV6-5 and TRBJ1-1; TRBD1 might be the D (5 bases). This CDR3 is built from 14 residues. Germline CDR1 MNHEY, CDR2 SVGAGI. V was pared by 3 bases and J by 1 base, with 9 bases between. As DNA, the CDR3 is TGTGCCAGCAGTTATATCGGGGGGAACACTGAAGCTTTCTTT. Encoded protein: CASSYIGGNTEAFF.

The chain employs TRBV5-6 and TRBJ1-2, with 9 positions matching TRBD1. Germline V CDR1 and CDR2: SGHDT, YYEEEE. The CDR3 totals 15 residues. V gave up 3 bases and J gave up 5 bases; unmatched junction bases: 8. The DNA of the CDR3 is TGTGCCAGCAGCTCTTACAGGGGGCCCCTTTATGGCTACACCTTC. This codes for CASSSYRGPLYGYTF.

This chain links TRBV30 with TRBJ1-1; 8 bases match TRBD1. V trimming: 1 base; J trimming: 6 bases; junction bases outside the gene matches: 4. This CDR3 is 13 amino acids long. Germline V gene data show CDR1 as GTSNPN and CDR2 as SVGIG (reference sequence). The CDR3 DNA follows: TGTGCCTGGAGTGGAGACAGGGGCCCTGAAGCTTTCTTT. Translated: CAWSGDRGPEAFF.

This chain joins TRBV5-1 and TRBJ2-7; 7 bases are shared with TRBD1. J lost 3 bases, V lost 4 bases, and 13 bases had no gene match. Germline V lookup: CDR1 SGHRS, CDR2 YFSETQ. This CDR3 contains 16 residues. The DNA of the CDR3 is TGCGCCAGCAGCACGACAGGGTTCATCGAAGACTACGAGCAGTACTTC. Translating gives CASSTTGFIEDYEQYF.

This clone showed up just a few times. The CDR3 loop reads CASSSSGVSGANVLTF. CDR3 in DNA: TGTGCCAGCAGTAGCTCAGGAGTTTCTGGGGCCAACGTCCTGACTTTC. The J gene is TRBJ2-6, the V gene TRBV28; D uncertain. CDR3 length: 16 residues. With 5 bases removed from V and 1 base from J, the gap between germline ends came to 12 bases. Germline-derived CDR1 and CDR2 are MDHEN and SYDVKM.

This chain uses TRBV30 with TRBJ1-4; D is possibly TRBD1 (6 bases). This CDR3 region has 16 residues. Trimming removed 1 base at V and 1 base at J, with 13 bases between. Germline assignment: CDR1 GTSNPN and CDR2 SVGIG (reference sequence). CDR3 sequence: CAWSGNEGGTNEKLFF. CDR3 coding DNA: TGTGCCTGGAGTGGTAATGAAGGGGGAACTAATGAAAAACTGTTTTTT.

In its sample, this clone was seen many times. The rearrangement uses TRBV9 and TRBJ1-2; D is perhaps TRBD1 (5 bases). Trimming removed 0 bases at V and 2 bases at J, with 8 bases between. The CDR3 totals 14 residues. Germline V gene lookup returns CDR1 SGDLS and CDR2 YYNGEE. The CDR3 DNA sequence: TGTGCCAGCAGCGTAGCGGGGACCAACTATGGCTACACCTTC. Translation: CASSVAGTNYGYTF. Based on the CDR3 plus reference TRBV9 and TRBJ1-2, the full variable domain is DSGVTQTPKHLITATGQRVTLRCSPRSGDLSVYWYQQSLDQGLQFLIQYYNGEERAKGNILERFSAQQFPDLHSELNLSSLELGDSALYFCASSVAGTNYGYTFGSGTRLTVV.

This chain connects TRBV29-1 to TRBJ2-7; D is unresolved. This CDR3 spans 12 amino acids. In germline, CDR1 is SQVTM, CDR2 ANQGSEA. Trimming took 3 bases from V and 5 from J, leaving 11 bases between them. The CDR3 here is CSVEGNKNEQYF. CDR3 coding DNA: TGCAGCGTTGAGGGGAATAAAAACGAGCAGTACTTC.

The V gene is TRBV2, the J gene TRBJ2-7; TRBD2 aligns across 13 bases. The CDR3 extends over 14 amino acids. The V gene's germline CDR1 is SNHLY and CDR2 FYNNEI. Losses at the gene ends were 10 bases for V and 3 bases for J; bases not matched to a gene: 6. The DNA of the CDR3 is TGTGCCACTCGACTAGCGGGAGGACGCTACGAGCAGTACTTC. Protein sequence: CATRLAGGRYEQYF.

This chain uses TRBV7-6 with TRBJ2-7; the match to TRBD1 covers 7 bases. V gave up 5 bases and J gave up 3 bases; unmatched junction bases: 7. Germline-derived CDR1 and CDR2 are SGHVS and FNYEAQ. The CDR3 consists of 14 residues. CDR3 sequence reads: CASSPRDRNYEQYF. The CDR3 DNA sequence: TGTGCCAGCAGCCCCCGGGACAGAAACTACGAGCAGTACTTC.

This chain links TRBV2 with TRBJ1-1, with D maybe TRBD1 (6 bases). V lost 2 bases and J 6 bases, leaving 13 bases between the germline ends. Germline V gene data show CDR1 as SNHLY and CDR2 as FYNNEI. There are 14 residues in the CDR3. The CDR3 loop is CASSEFDAGAEAFF. As DNA, the CDR3 is TGTGCCAGCAGTGAATTCGACGCAGGGGCTGAAGCTTTCTTT.

This clone was observed a few times. V is TRBV20-1 and J is TRBJ2-7; D is ambiguous. Germline V lookup: CDR1 DFQATT, CDR2 SNEGSKA (reference sequence). V was clipped by 0 bases and J by 11 bases, with 11 bases between them. The length of the CDR3 is 11 residues. CDR3 loop: CSARDVRVEYF. In DNA, the CDR3 is TGCAGTGCTAGAGATGTGCGAGTAGAGTACTTC.

The J gene is TRBJ1-2, the V gene TRBV29-1; D is perhaps TRBD1 (5 bases). This CDR3 spans 10 amino acids. From germline, CDR1 is SQVTM and CDR2 ANQGSEA. Trimming removed 5 bases at V and 13 bases at J, with 14 bases between. The DNA for the CDR3 is TGCAGCGTTTCGGGACTCCCCTCCACCTTC. It yields the protein CSVSGLPSTF.

This chain links TRBV15 with TRBJ2-1; 10 bases agree with TRBD2. Germline CDR1 is LNHNV and CDR2 is YYDKDF (reference sequence). V gave up 8 bases and J gave up 4 bases; unmatched junction bases: 11. This CDR3 spans 16 amino acids. The CDR3 DNA follows: TGTGCCACCCGAGGGGCTAGCGGGAGTAGGTACAATGAGCAGTTCTTC. Protein sequence: CATRGASGSRYNEQFF.

The rearrangement uses TRBV19 and TRBJ2-6; D unclear. Germline-derived CDR1 and CDR2 are LNHDA and SQIVND (reference sequence). V was shortened by 0 bases and J by 0 bases, with 3 bases between the two germline ends. The CDR3 extends over 15 amino acids. CDR3 sequence reads: CASSIEDSGANVLTF. The CDR3, as DNA: TGTGCCAGTAGTATAGAGGACTCTGGGGCCAACGTCCTGACTTTC.

The count of this clone is one. As DNA, the CDR3 is TGTGCCAGCAGATTAGCGGCGGGGGCCTACGAGCAGTACTTC. This encodes CASRLAAGAYEQYF. The J gene is TRBJ2-7, the V gene TRBV27, with 7 bases identical to TRBD2. In germline, CDR1 is MNHEY, CDR2 SMNVEV (reference sequence). The V segment lost 6 bases and the J segment 2 bases; nucleotides outside the gene matches: 7. The CDR3 loop spans 14 amino acids.

V and J are TRBV2 and TRBJ1-1; no firm D call. V shed 3 bases and J shed 4 bases, with 9 bases lying between them. CDR3 length equals 13 residues. Germline V gene data show CDR1 as SNHLY and CDR2 as FYNNEI. The CDR3 DNA follows: TGTGCCAGCAGTGACTCGGGCTTCACTGAAGCTTTCTTT. The encoded protein is CASSDSGFTEAFF.

The gene calls are TRBV9 and TRBJ2-3; D remains unclear. Germline CDR1 is SGDLS and CDR2 is YYNGEE. This CDR3 region has 11 residues. V was trimmed by 4 bases and J by 8 bases, leaving 8 bases between them. CDR3 bases: TGTGCCAGCAGCCCGGGTCGTACGCAGTATTTT. Protein sequence: CASSPGRTQYF.

The chain recombines TRBV7-8 with TRBJ2-7, with D possibly TRBD1 on 6 matching bases. CDR1 SGHVS and CDR2 FQNEAQ come from the germline V gene. Trimming shortened V by 5 bases and J by 5 bases, and 13 bases separated the two germline ends. CDR3 length: 13 amino acids. The CDR3 spells CASSQQGPDEQYF. The DNA of the CDR3 is TGTGCCAGCAGCCAACAGGGACCTGACGAGCAGTACTTC.

The rearrangement uses TRBV7-9 and TRBJ2-5; 8 bases are a match to TRBD2. From germline, CDR1 is SEHNR and CDR2 FQNEAQ (reference sequence). The CDR3 is made up of 15 amino acids. J gave up 0 bases and V 5 bases, and 5 bases lay outside the gene matches. The CDR3: CASSHGTRNQETQYF. The CDR3 DNA sequence: TGTGCCAGCAGCCATGGGACTAGAAACCAAGAGACCCAGTACTTC.

Of note for this clone: The sample has other DNA sequences that encode this CDR3 too. The chain employs TRBV6-5 and TRBJ1-1; TRBD1 is a possible D gene (6 bases). V was cut by 2 bases and J by 0 bases, with 7 bases left in between. The CDR3 is 14 residues long. The germline V gene encodes CDR1 MNHEY and CDR2 SVGAGI. The CDR3 bases are TGTGCCAGCAGTTACGGGGGCTTGAACACTGAAGCTTTCTTT. The encoded protein is CASSYGGLNTEAFF.

This chain joins TRBV5-5 and TRBJ2-7, with a tentative D call TRBD2 (5 bases). Trimming pared 2 bases from V and 1 base from J, leaving 10 bases between. Germline assignment: CDR1 SGHKS and CDR2 YYEKEE (reference sequence). CDR3 length: 14 amino acids. The CDR3 DNA follows: TGTGCCAGCAGCTTTAGTACGGGGTCCTACGAGCAGTACTTC. Translation: CASSFSTGSYEQYF.